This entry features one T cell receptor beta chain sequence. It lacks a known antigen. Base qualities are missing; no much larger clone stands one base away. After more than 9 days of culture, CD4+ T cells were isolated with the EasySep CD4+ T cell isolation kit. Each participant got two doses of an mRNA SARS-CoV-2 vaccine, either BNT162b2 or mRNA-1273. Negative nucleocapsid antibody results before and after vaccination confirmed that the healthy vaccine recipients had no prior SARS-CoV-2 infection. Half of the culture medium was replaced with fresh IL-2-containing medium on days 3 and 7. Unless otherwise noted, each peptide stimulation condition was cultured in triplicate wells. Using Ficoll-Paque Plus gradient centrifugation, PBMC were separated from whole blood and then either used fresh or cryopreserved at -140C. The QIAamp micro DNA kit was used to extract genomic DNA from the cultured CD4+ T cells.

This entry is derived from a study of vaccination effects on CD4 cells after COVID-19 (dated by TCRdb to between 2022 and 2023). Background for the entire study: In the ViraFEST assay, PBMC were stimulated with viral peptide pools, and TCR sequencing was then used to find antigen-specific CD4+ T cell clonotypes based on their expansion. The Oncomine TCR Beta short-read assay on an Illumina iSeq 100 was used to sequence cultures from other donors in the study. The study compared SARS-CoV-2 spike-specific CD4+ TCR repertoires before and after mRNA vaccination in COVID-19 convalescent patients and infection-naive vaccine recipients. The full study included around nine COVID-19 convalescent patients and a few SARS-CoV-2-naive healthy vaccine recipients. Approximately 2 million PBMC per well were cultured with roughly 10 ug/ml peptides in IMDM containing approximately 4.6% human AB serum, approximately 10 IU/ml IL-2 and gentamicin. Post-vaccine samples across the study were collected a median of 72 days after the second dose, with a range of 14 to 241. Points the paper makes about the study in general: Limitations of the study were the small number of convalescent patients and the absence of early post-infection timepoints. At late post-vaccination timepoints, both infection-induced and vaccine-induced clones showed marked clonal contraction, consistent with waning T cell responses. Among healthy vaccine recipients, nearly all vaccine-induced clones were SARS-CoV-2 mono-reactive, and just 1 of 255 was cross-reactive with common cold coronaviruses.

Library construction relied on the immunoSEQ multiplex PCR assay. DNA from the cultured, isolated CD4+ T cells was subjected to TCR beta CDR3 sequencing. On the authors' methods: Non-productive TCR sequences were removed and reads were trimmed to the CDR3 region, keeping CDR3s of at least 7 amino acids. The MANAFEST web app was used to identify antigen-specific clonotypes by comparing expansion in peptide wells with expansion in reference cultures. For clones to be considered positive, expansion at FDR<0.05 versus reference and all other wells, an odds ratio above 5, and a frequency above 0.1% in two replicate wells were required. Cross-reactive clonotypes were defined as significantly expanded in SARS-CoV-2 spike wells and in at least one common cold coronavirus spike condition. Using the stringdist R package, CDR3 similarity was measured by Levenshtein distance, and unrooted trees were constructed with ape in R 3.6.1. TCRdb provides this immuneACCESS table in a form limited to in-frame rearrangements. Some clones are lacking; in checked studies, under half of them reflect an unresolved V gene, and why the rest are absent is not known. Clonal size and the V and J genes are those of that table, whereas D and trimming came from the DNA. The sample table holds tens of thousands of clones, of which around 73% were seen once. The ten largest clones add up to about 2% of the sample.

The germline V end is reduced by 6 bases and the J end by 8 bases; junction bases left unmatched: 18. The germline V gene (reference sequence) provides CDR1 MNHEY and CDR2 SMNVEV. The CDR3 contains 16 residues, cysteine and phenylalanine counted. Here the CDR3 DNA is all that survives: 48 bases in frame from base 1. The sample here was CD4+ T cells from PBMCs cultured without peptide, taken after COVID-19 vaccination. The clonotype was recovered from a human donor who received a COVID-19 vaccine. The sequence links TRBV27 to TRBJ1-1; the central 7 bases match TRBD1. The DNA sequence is TGTGCCAGCAGACGGTTAGGGACAGCCTCAGGCGACGAAGCTTTCTTT. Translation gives CASRRLGTASGDEAFF.